A selection of T cell receptor beta chains follows, all from one sample in a study of graft-versus-host responses after intestinal transplantation. No antigens are known for them. Assay used: immunoSEQ multiplex PCR; TCRdb lists only in-frame clones, some missing. The sample holds 75,000 to 100,000 clones; 91% are singletons and the top ten take about 0.18%. The sample was unstimulated CD4+ T cells sorted from spleen or lymph node cells, taken before transplant. The receptors originated from a human donor who was the organ donor for an intestinal transplant. The CDR3 runs from the conserved cysteine through the conserved F or W. A D gene is named only where the DNA matches it firmly. Where a row states a size, it is once, few, many or the class of an expanded clone; other rows omit it.

CDR3 DNA	CDR3 protein	clone size	D gene	J gene	V gene
TGTGCCAGCAGTCCCCGGACAGGGCGAACCTCTGGGGCCAACGTCCTGACTTTC	CASSPRTGRTSGANVLTF	-	TRBD1	TRBJ2-6	TRBV27
TGTGCCACCAGCCAAATAAGGGGAAGGGGGCCCAACGAGCAGTACTTC	CATSQIRGRGPNEQYF	-	TRBD1	TRBJ2-7	TRBV15
TGTGCCAGCAGCTTAGGGCCCGCCTGGGAAGCTTTCTTT	CASSLGPAWEAFF	-	-	TRBJ1-1	TRBV7-2
TGTGCCAGCAGCTTGGGCGACAGGGCTAATGAAAAACTGTTTTTT	CASSLGDRANEKLFF	-	TRBD1	TRBJ1-4	TRBV5-6
TGTGCCAGCAGCCAAGGGCGGGGGCCCTCCTACGAGCAGTACTTC	CASSQGRGPSYEQYF	-	-	TRBJ2-7	TRBV7-2
TGCGCCAGCAGCTTGCGGAGACTAGTGGTCTCTGGGGCCAACGTCCTGACTTTC	CASSLRRLVVSGANVLTF	once	-	TRBJ2-6	TRBV5-1
TGTGCCAGCAGCTTAGAACTGATCTCCTACAATGAGCAGTTCTTC	CASSLELISYNEQFF	-	-	TRBJ2-1	TRBV11-2
TGTGCCAGCAGCGTGGCGGGGGGGCGGGAGTACGAGCAGTACTTC	CASSVAGGREYEQYF	once	TRBD2	TRBJ2-7	TRBV9
TGTGCCAGTAGTATCCGGGGGGCCGGGCAGCCCCAGCATTTT	CASSIRGAGQPQHF	-	-	TRBJ1-5	TRBV19
TGTGCCAGCTCACCAAATGAAGCGGGGAGCTCCTACGAGCAGTACTTC	CASSPNEAGSSYEQYF	-	TRBD2	TRBJ2-7	TRBV18
TGTGCCAGTAAGGACGGCAGGGGGCAAAGGGAGCTGTTTTTT	CASKDGRGQRELFF	-	TRBD1	TRBJ2-2	TRBV19
TGTGCCAGCAGCTTCAGGGGGAACACTGAAGCTTTCTTT	CASSFRGNTEAFF	-	-	TRBJ1-1	TRBV11-2